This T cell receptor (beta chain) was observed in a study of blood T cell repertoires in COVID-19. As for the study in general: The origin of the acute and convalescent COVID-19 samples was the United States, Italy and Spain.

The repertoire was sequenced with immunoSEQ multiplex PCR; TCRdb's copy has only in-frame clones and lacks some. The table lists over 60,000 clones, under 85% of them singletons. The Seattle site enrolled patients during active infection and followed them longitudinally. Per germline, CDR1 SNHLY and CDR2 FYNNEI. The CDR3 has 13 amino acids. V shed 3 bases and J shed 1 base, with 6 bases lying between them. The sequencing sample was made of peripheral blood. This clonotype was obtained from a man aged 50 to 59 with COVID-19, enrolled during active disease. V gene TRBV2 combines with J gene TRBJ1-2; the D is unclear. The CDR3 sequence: CASSDSVNYGYTF. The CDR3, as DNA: TGTGCCAGCAGTGATTCAGTTAACTATGGCTACACCTTC.